This T cell receptor (beta chain) was retrieved from a study of siplizumab effects on memory and regulatory T cells. TCRdb's table, derived via immunoSEQ multiplex PCR, lists solely in-frame clones and lacks some. The table includes around 100,000 clones, around 94% detected once. Looked up from germline, CDR1 is SGHAT and CDR2 is FQNNGV. V shed 4 bases and J 6 bases; nucleotides not matched to a gene: 8. This CDR3 comprises 16 residues. Whole-study findings and limits: Controls had around 27% Treg-derived mappable alloreactive CD4+ clones on average, versus around 62% with siplizumab.

A note on this clone: Its antigen is undetermined.

The chain recombines TRBV11-2 with TRBJ2-3, with 12 bases aligning to TRBD2. Sequenced material: non-Treg CD4+ T cells sorted from blood. The receptor's source is a human donor in good health. The CDR3 DNA reads TGTGCCAGCAGCTCCCTACTAGCGGGGGGACGGGATACGCAGTATTTT. It encodes CASSSLLAGGRDTQYF. Complete variable domain (other parts from reference TRBV11-2 and TRBJ2-3): EAGVAQSPRYKIIEKRQSVAFWCNPISGHATLYWYQQILGQGPKLLIQFQNNGVVDDSQLPKDRFSAERLKGVDSTLKIQPAKLEDSAVYLCASSSLLAGGRDTQYFGPGTRLTVL.